This T cell receptor (beta chain) stems from a study of read filtering for tumor transcriptome and immune sequencing. Overall study: IR-seq gave about 3.5 to 11 million TCR reads per sample; RNA-seq gave about 80 to 1,400.

This library used approximately 370 ng RNA and molecular barcoded adaptors spanning alpha/delta and beta/gamma chains. TCRdb re-called the reads with MiXCR, one entry per CDR3 protein. The repertoire holds approximately 50,000 distinct CDR3 sequences, with less than 25% as singletons. Sampling of bone marrow took place during active disease in every patient. Study-wide results and caveats: Compared with RNA-seq, IR-seq gave much higher clonotype depth and reliability. Sorted CD138-negative bone marrow cells were not purified T cells.

Notes on this clonotype: Its antigen is as yet unknown. A junction end diverges from the germline sequence, so it may reflect a read error.

Input material: a population of CD138-negative cells sorted from bone marrow. The source of this sequence is a donor at least 40 years old with multiple myeloma.

In DNA, the CDR3 is TGCACCAGCAGCAAGACAGGTACCTCTGGGGCCAACGCCCTGACTTTC. Its protein product is CTSSKTGTSGANALTF. This chain connects TRBV5-1 to TRBJ2-6; D perhaps matches TRBD1 (6 bases). Looked up from germline, CDR1 is SGHRS and CDR2 is YFSETQ. The CDR3 is made up of 16 amino acids.